This TCR beta chain is drawn from a study of blood T cell repertoires in COVID-19. The data were produced by immunoSEQ multiplex PCR, yet TCRdb's version contains in-frame clones alone and is incomplete. Seen here are some 300,000 clones, more than 70% observed once, and the top ten hold over 2%. The junction had 8 bases not matched to a gene; V was cut back by 7 bases and J by 5 bases. CDR3 size: 13 residues. Germline values: CDR1 MNHEY, CDR2 SVGAGI. The V call is TRBV6-5, the J call TRBJ2-7; 7 bases fit TRBD1. This TCR was recovered from a woman aged 60 to 75 in a cohort exposed to, infected with or recovered from COVID-19 (not recorded which). Specimen: PBMCs or T cells enriched from blood (not recorded which). Here the CDR3 reads CASTRDSLNEQYF. The CDR3 DNA reads TGTGCCAGCACCAGGGACAGTCTGAACGAGCAGTACTTC.